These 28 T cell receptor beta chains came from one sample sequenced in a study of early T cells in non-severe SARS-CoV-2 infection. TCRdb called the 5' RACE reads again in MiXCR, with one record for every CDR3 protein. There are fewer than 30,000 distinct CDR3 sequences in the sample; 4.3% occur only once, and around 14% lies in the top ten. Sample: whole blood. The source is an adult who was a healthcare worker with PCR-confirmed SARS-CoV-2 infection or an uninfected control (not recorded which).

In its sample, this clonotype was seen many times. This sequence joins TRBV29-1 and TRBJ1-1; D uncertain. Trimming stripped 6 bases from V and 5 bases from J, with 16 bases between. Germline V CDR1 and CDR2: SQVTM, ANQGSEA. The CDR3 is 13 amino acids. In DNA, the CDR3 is TGCAGCGTCGAGGGTGGTGGCCGGACTGAAGCTTTCTTT. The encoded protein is CSVEGGGRTEAFF.

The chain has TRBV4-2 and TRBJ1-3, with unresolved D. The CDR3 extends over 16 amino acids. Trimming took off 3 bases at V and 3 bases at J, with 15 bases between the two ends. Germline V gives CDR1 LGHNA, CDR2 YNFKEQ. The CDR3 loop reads CASSQGLEGGGNTIYF. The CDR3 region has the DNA TGTGCCAGCAGCCAGGGCCTCGAGGGTGGTGGAAACACCATATATTTT.

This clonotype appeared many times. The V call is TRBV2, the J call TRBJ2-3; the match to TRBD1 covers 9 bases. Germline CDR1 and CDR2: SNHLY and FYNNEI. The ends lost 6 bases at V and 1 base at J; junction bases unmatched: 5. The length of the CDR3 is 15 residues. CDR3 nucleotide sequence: TGTGCCAGCAGGAAGAGGACAGGGGGCACAGATACGCAGTATTTT. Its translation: CASRKRTGGTDTQYF.

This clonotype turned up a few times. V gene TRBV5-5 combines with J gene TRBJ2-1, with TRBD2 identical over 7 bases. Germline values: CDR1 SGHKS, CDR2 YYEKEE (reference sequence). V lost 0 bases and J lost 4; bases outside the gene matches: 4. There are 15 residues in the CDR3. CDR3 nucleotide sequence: TGTGCCAGCAGCTTGGTTCAGCGGGGTTACAATGAGCAGTTCTTC. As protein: CASSLVQRGYNEQFF.

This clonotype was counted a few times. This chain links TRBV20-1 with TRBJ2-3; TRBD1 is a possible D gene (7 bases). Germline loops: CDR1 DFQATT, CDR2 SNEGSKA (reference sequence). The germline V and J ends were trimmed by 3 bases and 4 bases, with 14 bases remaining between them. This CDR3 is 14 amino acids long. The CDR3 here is CSARPGGGADTQYF. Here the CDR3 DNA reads TGCAGTGCTAGGCCAGGGGGAGGCGCAGATACGCAGTATTTT.

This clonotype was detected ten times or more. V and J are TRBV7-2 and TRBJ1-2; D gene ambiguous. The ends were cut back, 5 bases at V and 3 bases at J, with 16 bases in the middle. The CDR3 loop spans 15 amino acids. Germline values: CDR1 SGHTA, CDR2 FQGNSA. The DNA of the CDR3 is TGTGCCAGCAGCCCTAGACGAACAGCAGACTATGGCTACACCTTC. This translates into CASSPRRTADYGYTF.

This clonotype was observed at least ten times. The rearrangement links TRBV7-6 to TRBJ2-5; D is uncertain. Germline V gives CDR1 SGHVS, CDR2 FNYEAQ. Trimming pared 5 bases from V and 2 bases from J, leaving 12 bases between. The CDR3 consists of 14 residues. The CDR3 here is CASSPETLQETQYF. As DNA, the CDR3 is TGTGCCAGCAGCCCCGAGACCCTACAAGAGACCCAGTACTTC.

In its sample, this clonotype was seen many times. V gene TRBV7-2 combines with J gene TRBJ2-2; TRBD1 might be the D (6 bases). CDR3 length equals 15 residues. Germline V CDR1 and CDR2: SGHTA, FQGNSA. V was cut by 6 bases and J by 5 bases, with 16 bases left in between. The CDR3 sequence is CASSSIADRTGELFF. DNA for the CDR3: TGTGCCAGCAGTTCAATTGCAGACAGGACCGGGGAGCTGTTTTTT.

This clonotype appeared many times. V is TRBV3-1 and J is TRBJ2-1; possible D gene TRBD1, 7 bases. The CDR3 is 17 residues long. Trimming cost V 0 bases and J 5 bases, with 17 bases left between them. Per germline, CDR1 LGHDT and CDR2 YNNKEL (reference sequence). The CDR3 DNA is TGTGCCAGCAGCCAAGATCCAGGGGGACTGATACACAATGAGCAGTTCTTC. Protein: CASSQDPGGLIHNEQFF.

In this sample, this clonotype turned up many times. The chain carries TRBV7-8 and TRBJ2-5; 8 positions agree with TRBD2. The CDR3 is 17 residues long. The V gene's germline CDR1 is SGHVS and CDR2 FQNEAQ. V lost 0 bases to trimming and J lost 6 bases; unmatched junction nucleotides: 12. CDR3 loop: CASSLALGREVGKTQYF. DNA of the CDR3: TGTGCCAGCAGCTTAGCCCTCGGGCGGGAGGTGGGGAAGACCCAGTACTTC.

The CDR3 coding sequence is TGTGCCAGCAGCTTTAGTCTACAGGGGCTTCGCACTGAAGCTTTCTTT. The encoded protein is CASSFSLQGLRTEAFF. The genes are TRBV5-6 and TRBJ1-1; TRBD1 agrees at 7 bases. With 2 bases clipped from V and 4 bases from J, the junction kept 11 bases outside the gene matches. CDR3 length: 16 residues. Germline V lookup: CDR1 SGHDT, CDR2 YYEEEE.

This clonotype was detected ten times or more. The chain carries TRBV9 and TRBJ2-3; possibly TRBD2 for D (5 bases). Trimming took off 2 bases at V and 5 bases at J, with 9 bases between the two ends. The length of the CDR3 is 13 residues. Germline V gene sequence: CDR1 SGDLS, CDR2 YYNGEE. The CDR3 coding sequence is TGTGCCAGCAGCGTGGCGGGTAAAGATACGCAGTATTTT. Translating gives CASSVAGKDTQYF.

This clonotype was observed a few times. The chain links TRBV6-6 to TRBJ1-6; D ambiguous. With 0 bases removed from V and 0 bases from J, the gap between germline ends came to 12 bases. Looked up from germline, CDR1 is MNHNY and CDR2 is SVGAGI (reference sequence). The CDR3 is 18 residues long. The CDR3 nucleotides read TGTGCCAGCAGTTACTCGTTGCGTACCAGCTCCTATAATTCACCCCTCCACTTT. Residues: CASSYSLRTSSYNSPLHF.

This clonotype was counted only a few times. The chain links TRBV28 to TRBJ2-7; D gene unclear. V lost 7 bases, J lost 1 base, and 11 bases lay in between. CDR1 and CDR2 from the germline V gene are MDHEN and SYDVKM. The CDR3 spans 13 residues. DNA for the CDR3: TGTGCCAGCACTTCGGCAGGATCCTACGAGCAGTACTTC. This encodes CASTSAGSYEQYF.

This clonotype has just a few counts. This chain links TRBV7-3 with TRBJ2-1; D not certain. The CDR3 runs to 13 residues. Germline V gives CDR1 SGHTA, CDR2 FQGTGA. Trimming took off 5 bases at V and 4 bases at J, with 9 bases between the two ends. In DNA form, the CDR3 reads TGTGCCAGCAGCCCCTCTCATTACAATGAGCAGTTCTTC. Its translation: CASSPSHYNEQFF.

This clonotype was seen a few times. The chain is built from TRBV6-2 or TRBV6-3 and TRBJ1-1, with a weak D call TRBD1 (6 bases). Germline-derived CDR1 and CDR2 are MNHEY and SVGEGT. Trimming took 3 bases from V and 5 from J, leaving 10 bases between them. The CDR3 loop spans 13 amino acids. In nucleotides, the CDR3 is TGTGCCAGCAGTTATCAGGGGAAGACTGAAGCTTTCTTT. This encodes CASSYQGKTEAFF.

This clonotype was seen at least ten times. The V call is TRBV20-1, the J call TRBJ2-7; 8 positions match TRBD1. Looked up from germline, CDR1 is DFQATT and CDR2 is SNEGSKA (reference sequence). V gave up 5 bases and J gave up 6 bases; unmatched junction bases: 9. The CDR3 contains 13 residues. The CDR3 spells CSAETLRGREQYF. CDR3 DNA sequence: TGCAGTGCTGAAACACTCAGGGGGCGCGAGCAGTACTTC.

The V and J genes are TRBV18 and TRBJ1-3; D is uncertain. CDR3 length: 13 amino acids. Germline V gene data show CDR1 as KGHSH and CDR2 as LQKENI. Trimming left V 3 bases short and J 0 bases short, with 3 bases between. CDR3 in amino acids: CASSPPSGNTIYF. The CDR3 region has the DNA TGTGCCAGCTCACCCCCCTCTGGAAACACCATATATTTT.

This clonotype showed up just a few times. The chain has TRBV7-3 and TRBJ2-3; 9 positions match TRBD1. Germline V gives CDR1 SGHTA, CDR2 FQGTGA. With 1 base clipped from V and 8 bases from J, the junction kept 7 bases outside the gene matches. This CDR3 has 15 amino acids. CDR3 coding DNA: TGTGCCAGCAGCTTAAGTAACAGGGGGCTTGGTACGCAGTATTTT. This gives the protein CASSLSNRGLGTQYF.

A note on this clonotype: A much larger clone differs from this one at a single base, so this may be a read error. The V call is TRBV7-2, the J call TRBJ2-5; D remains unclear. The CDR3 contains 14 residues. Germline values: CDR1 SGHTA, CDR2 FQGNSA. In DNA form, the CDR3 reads TGTGTCAGCAGCTTAGCCCCCATCCAAGAGACCCAGTACTTC. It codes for CVSSLAPIQETQYF.

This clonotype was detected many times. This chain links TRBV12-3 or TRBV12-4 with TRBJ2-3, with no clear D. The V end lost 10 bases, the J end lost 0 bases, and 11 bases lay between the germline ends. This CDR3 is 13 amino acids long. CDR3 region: CATKPQSTDTQYF. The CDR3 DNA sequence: TGTGCCACTAAGCCGCAAAGCACAGATACGCAGTATTTT.

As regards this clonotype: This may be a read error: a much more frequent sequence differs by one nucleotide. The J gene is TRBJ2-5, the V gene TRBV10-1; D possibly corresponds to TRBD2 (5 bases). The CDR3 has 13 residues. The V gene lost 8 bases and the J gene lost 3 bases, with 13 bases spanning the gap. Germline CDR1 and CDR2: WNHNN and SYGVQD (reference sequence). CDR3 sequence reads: CASSWRLEETQYF. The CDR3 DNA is TGCGCCAGCTCCTGGAGGTTGGAAGAGACCCAGTACTTC.

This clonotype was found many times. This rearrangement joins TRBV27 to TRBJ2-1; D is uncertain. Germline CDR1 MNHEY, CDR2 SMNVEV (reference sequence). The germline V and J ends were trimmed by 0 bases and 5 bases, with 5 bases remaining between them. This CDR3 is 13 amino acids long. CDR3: CASSLSHHNEQFF. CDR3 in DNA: TGTGCCAGCAGTTTATCGCATCACAATGAGCAGTTCTTC.

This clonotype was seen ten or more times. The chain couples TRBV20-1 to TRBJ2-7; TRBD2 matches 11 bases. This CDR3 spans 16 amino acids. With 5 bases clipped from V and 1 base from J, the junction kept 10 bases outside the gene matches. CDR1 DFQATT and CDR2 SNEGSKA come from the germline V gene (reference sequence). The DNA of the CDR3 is TGCAGTGCTTATACTAGCGGGGGAACCTTTTCCTACGAGCAGTACTTC. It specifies CSAYTSGGTFSYEQYF.

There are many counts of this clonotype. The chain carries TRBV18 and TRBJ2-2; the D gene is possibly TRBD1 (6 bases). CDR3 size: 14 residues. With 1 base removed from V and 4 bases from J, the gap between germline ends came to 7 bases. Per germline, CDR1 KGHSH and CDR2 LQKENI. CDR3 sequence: CASSPQGGTGELFF. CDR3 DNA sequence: TGTGCCAGCTCACCACAAGGGGGCACCGGGGAGCTGTTTTTT. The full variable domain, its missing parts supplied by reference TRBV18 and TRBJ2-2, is NAGVMQNPRHLVRRRGQEARLRCSPMKGHSHVYWYRQLPEEGLKFMVYLQKENIIDESGMPKERFSAEFPKEGPSILRIQQVVRGDSAAYFCASSPQGGTGELFFGEGSRLTVL.

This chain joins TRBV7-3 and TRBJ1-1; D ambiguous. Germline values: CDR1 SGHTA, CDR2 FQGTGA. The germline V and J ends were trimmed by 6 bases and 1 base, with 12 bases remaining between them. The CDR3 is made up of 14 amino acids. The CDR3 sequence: CASRPGPGNTEAFF. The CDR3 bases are TGTGCCAGCAGACCAGGACCCGGGAACACTGAAGCTTTCTTT.

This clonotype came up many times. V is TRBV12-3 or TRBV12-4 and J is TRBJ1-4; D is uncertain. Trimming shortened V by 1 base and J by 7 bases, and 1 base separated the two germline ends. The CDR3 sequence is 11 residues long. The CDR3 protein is CASSLGEKLFF. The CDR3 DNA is TGTGCCAGCAGTTTAGGTGAAAAACTGTTTTTT.

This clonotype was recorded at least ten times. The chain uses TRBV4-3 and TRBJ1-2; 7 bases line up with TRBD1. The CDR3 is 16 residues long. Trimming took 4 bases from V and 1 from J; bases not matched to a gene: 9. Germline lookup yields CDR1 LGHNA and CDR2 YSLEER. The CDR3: CASSPGQAAYNYGYTF. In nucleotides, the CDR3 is TGCGCCAGCAGCCCCGGACAGGCCGCATATAACTATGGCTACACCTTC.